Below are 8 T cell receptor beta chains sequenced from a single sample in a study of blood T cell repertoires in COVID-19. TCRdb's table, derived via immunoSEQ multiplex PCR, lists solely in-frame clones and lacks some. The data contain 40,000 to 60,000 clones, around 83% of them seen just once; the ten biggest clones take up about 4.1%. The source material was peripheral blood. All receptors derive from a man at least 80 years old with active COVID-19.

This chain uses TRBV6-2 or TRBV6-3 with TRBJ2-7; TRBD2 is a possible D gene (6 bases). The CDR3 contains 14 residues. Germline V gene lookup returns CDR1 MNHEY and CDR2 SVGEGT. Trimming took 0 bases from V and 6 from J, leaving 12 bases between them. CDR3 sequence (DNA): TGTGCCAGCAGTTACTCGTTCCGGGGGACCGAGCAGTACTTC. Its protein is CASSYSFRGTEQYF.

J is TRBJ1-5 and V is TRBV19, with 7 bases lining up with TRBD1. V was pared by 1 base and J by 4 bases, with 4 bases of the junction left unmatched. The germline V gene encodes CDR1 LNHDA and CDR2 SQIVND (reference sequence). The CDR3 consists of 15 residues. This CDR3 reads CASSIGGQINQPQHF. CDR3 nucleotides: TGTGCCAGTAGTATAGGGGGACAGATTAATCAGCCCCAGCATTTT.

V and J are TRBV2 and TRBJ2-1; the match to TRBD1 covers 10 bases. V lost 5 bases and J lost 5; bases outside the gene matches: 6. This CDR3 contains 15 residues. Germline V gene sequence: CDR1 SNHLY, CDR2 FYNNEI. The CDR3 DNA reads as TGTGCCAGCAGTCGATCCGGGACAGGGGACAATGAGCAGTTCTTC. Its protein is CASSRSGTGDNEQFF.

CDR3 in DNA: TGTGCCAGCAGCTTAAGGAGCTCTGGGGCCAACGTCCTGACTTTC. Its translation: CASSLRSSGANVLTF. This chain joins TRBV7-3 and TRBJ2-6; D remains unclear. The germline V gene encodes CDR1 SGHTA and CDR2 FQGTGA. V shed 1 base and J shed 0 bases, with 4 bases lying between them. The CDR3 extends over 15 amino acids.

The chain is built from TRBV15 and TRBJ1-4; weak D call: TRBD1 (5 bases). The CDR3 loop spans 17 amino acids. Germline CDR1 reads LNHNV; CDR2 reads YYDKDF (reference sequence). V lost 0 bases and J lost 0, with 11 bases in between. CDR3 in DNA: TGTGCCACCAGCAGAGATTCGGGGGGTTCAACTAATGAAAAACTGTTTTTT. It translates to CATSRDSGGSTNEKLFF.

The chain links TRBV2 to TRBJ2-3, with TRBD2 matching 7 bases. The CDR3 is 15 amino acids. Germline trimming cut 4 bases from V and 6 bases from J; bases unmatched to any gene: 10. Germline-derived CDR1 and CDR2 are SNHLY and FYNNEI. The CDR3 bases are TGTGCCAGCAGTGTGGCGGGGGTCCAGGCGGATACGCAGTATTTT. Its translation: CASSVAGVQADTQYF.

The chain is built from TRBV30 and TRBJ1-2; 7 nucleotides align to TRBD1. Trimming took 5 bases from V and 2 from J; bases not matched to a gene: 5. Germline V CDR1 and CDR2: GTSNPN, SVGIG (reference sequence). The CDR3 length is 13 residues. CDR3 coding DNA: TGTGCCTGGGCGGGACAGTTAAACTATGGCTACACCTTC. As protein: CAWAGQLNYGYTF.

This clone showed up just once. The CDR3 sequence is CASSFRGSLSDTQYF. In DNA, the CDR3 is TGTGCCAGCAGCTTCCGGGGGAGTCTCTCAGATACGCAGTATTTT. This chain connects TRBV5-4 to TRBJ2-3, with a possible D match to TRBD2 (6 bases). CDR3 size: 15 residues. V was shortened by 2 bases and J by 4 bases, with 14 bases between the two germline ends. Germline CDR1 SGHNT, CDR2 YYREEE (reference sequence).